Sequencing of this T cell receptor (beta chain) was carried out in a study of cytomegalovirus exposure and HLA in healthy donors. 60 Vbeta and 13 Jbeta primers were used in PCR. The method was immunoSEQ multiplex PCR; TCRdb's version includes in-frame clones alone and lacks a portion of them. The data show roughly 180,000 clones, with about three quarters seen just once and less than 3% held by the top ten. The CDR3 is 14 amino acids. The germline V gene has CDR1 LNHDA and CDR2 SQIVND (reference sequence). Trimming took off 2 bases at V and 5 bases at J, with 9 bases between the two ends. Source material: PBMCs. The chain carries TRBV19 and TRBJ2-2, with D maybe TRBD2 (6 bases). This TCR was sampled from a female donor in good health and CMV-seronegative. The DNA of the CDR3 is TGTGCCAGTAGTATAATTCGGGAGACCGGGGAGCTGTTTTTT. Translated: CASSIIRETGELFF.